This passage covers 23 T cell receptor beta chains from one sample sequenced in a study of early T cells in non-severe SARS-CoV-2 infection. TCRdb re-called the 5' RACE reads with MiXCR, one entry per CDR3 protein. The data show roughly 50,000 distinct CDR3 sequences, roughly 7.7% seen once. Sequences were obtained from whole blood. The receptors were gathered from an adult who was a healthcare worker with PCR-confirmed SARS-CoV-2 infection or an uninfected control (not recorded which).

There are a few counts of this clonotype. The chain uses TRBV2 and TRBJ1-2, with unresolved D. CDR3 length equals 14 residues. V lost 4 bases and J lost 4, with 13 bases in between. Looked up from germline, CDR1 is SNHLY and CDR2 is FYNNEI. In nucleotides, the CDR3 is TGTGCCAGCAGTGGAGGGCAGACCGGCTATGGCTACACCTTC. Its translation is CASSGGQTGYGYTF.

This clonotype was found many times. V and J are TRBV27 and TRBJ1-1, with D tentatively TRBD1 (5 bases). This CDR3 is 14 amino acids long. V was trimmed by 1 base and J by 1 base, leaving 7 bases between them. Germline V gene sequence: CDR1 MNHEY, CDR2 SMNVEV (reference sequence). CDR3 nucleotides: TGTGCCAGCAGTTTATTGGGGGGGAACACTGAAGCTTTCTTT. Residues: CASSLLGGNTEAFF.

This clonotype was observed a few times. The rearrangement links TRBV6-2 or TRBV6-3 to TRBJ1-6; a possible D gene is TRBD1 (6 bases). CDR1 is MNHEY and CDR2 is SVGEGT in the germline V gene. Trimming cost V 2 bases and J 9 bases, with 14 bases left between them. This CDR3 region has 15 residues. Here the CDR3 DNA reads TGTGCCAGCAGTTACGAAGGGGGGACAAGTTCACCCCTCCACTTT. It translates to CASSYEGGTSSPLHF.

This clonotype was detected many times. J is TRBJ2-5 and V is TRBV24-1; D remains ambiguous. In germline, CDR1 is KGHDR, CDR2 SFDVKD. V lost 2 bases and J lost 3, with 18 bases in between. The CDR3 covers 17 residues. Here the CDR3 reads CATSDSQSKQSEETQYF. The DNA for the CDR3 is TGTGCCACCAGTGATTCCCAGAGTAAGCAGTCAGAAGAGACCCAGTACTTC.

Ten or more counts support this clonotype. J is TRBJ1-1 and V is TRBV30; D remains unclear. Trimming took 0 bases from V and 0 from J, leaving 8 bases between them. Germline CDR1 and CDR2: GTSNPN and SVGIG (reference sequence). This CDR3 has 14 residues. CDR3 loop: CAWSVRNMNTEAFF. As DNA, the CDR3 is TGTGCCTGGAGTGTTCGCAATATGAACACTGAAGCTTTCTTT. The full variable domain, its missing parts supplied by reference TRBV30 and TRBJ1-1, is SQTIHQWPATLVQPVGSPLSLECTVEGTSNPNLYWYRQAAGRGLQLLFYSVGIGQISSEVPQNLSASRPQDRQFILSSKKLLLSDSGFYLCAWSVRNMNTEAFFGQGTRLTVV.

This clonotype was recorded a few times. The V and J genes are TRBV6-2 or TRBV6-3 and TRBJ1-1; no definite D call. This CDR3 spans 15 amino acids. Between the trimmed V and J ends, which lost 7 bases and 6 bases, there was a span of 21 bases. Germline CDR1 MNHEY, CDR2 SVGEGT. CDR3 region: CASTTLDSVGSEAFF. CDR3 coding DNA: TGTGCCAGCACAACCTTGGACTCAGTGGGCTCTGAAGCTTTCTTT.

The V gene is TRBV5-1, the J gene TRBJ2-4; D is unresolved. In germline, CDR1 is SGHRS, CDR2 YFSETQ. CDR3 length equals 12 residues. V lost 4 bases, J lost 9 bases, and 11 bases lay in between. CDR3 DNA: TGCGCCAGCAGCGATCTAGGTTCCATTCAGTACTTC. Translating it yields CASSDLGSIQYF.

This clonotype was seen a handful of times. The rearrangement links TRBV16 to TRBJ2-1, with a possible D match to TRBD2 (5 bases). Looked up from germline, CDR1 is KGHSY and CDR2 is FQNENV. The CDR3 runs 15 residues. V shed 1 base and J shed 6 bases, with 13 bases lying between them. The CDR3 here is CASSQWDEGFNEQFF. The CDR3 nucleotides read TGTGCCAGCAGCCAATGGGATGAGGGCTTCAATGAGCAGTTCTTC.

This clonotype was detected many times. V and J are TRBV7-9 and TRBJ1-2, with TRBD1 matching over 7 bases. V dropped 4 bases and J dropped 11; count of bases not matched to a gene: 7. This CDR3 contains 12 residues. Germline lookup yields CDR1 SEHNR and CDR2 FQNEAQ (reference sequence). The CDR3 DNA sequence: TGTGCCAGCAGCTCTAGACAGGGACGGTACACCTTC. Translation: CASSSRQGRYTF.

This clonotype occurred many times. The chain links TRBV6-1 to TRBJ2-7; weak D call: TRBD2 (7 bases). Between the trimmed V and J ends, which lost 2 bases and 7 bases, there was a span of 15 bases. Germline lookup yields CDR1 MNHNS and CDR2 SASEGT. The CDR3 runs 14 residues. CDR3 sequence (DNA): TGTGCCAGCAGTGAATCATCCGGGGGGCGAGAGCAGTACTTC. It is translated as CASSESSGGREQYF.

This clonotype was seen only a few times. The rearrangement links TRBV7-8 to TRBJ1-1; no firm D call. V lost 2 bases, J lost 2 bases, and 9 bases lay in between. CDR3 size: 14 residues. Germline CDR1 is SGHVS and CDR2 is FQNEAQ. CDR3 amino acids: CASSLIWPNTEAFF. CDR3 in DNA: TGTGCCAGCAGCTTAATTTGGCCTAACACTGAAGCTTTCTTT.

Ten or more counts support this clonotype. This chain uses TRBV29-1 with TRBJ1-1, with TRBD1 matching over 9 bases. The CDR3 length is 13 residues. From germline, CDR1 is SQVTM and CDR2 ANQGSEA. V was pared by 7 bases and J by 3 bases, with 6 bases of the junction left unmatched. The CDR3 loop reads CSARDREHTEAFF. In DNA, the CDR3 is TGCAGCGCACGGGACAGGGAGCACACTGAAGCTTTCTTT.

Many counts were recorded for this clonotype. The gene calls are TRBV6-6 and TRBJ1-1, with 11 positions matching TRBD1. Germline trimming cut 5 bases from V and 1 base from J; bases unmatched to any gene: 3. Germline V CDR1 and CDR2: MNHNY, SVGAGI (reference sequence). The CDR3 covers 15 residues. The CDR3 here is CASSPGQGANTEAFF. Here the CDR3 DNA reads TGTGCCAGCAGTCCAGGACAGGGGGCGAACACTGAAGCTTTCTTT.

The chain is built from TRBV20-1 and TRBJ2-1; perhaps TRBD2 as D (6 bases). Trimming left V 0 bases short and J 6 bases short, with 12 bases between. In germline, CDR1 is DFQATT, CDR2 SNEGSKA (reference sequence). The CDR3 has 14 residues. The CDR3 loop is CSAREASVVNEQFF. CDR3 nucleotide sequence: TGCAGTGCTAGAGAGGCTAGCGTCGTCAATGAGCAGTTCTTC.

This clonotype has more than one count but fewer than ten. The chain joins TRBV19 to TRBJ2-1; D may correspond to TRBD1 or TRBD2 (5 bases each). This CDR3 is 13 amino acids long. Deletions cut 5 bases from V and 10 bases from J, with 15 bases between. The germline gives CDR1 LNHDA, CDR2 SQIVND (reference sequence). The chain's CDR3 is CASSPAGANEQFF. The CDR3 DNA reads TGTGCCAGTAGTCCCGCCGGGGCCAACGAGCAGTTCTTC. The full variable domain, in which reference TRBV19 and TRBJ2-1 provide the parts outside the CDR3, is DGGITQSPKYLFRKEGQNVTLSCEQNLNHDAMYWYRQDPGQGLRLIYYSQIVNDFQKGDIAEGYSVSREKKESFPLTVTSAQKNPTAFYLCASSPAGANEQFFGPGTRLTVL.

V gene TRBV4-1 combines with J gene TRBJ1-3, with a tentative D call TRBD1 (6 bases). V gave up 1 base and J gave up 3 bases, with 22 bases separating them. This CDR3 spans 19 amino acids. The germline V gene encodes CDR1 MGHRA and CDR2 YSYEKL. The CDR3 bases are TGCGCCAGCAGCCAAGGAAGCGCGCTGGGGGGGCTAGGTGGAAACACCATATATTTT. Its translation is CASSQGSALGGLGGNTIYF.

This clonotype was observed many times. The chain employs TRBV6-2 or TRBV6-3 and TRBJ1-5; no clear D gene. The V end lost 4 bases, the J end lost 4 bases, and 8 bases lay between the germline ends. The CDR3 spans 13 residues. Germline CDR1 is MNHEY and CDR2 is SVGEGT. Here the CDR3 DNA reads TGTGCCAGCAGTTCCCCACCGAATCAGCCCCAGCATTTT. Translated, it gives CASSSPPNQPQHF.

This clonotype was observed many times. Here the CDR3 DNA reads TGTGCCATCAGTGAGTCATGGACAAATCAGCCCCAGCATTTT. Its protein product is CAISESWTNQPQHF. The rearrangement uses TRBV10-3 and TRBJ1-5; maybe TRBD1 (5 bases). CDR1 is ENHRY and CDR2 is SYGVKD in the germline V gene. There are 14 residues in the CDR3. V lost 0 bases and J 4 bases, leaving 7 bases between the germline ends.

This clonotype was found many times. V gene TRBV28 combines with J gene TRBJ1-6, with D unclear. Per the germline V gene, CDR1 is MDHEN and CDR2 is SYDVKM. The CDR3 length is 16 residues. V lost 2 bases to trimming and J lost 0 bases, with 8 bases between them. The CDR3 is CASSLTGSSYNSPLHF. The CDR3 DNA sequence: TGTGCCAGCAGTTTAACGGGAAGCTCCTATAATTCACCCCTCCACTTT.

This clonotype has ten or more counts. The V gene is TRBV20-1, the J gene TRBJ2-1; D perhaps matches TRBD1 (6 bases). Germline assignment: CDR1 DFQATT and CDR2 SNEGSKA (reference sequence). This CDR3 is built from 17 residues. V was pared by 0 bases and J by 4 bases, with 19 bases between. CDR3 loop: CSARDLEGWTVYNEQFF. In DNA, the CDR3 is TGCAGTGCTAGAGATTTGGAAGGATGGACAGTATACAATGAGCAGTTCTTC.

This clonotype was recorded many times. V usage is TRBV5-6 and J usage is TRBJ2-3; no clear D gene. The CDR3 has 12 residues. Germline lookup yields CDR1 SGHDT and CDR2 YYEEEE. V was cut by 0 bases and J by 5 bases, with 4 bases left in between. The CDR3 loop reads CASSLEGDTQYF. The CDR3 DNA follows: TGTGCCAGCAGCTTGGAGGGAGATACGCAGTATTTT.

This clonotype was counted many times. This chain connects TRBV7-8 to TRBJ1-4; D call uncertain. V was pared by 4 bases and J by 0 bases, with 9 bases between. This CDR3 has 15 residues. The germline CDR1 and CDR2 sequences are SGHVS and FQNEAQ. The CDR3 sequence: CASSSTAATNEKLFF. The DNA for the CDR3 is TGTGCCAGCAGCTCCACAGCAGCAACTAATGAAAAACTGTTTTTT.

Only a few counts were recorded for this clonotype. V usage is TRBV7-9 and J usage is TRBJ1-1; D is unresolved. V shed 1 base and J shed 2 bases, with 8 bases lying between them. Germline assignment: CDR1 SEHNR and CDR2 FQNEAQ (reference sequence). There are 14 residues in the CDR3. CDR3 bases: TGTGCCAGCAGCTTAGTATCGGTTAACACTGAAGCTTTCTTT. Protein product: CASSLVSVNTEAFF. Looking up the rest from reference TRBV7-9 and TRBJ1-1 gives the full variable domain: DTGVSQNPRHKITKRGQNVTFRCDPISEHNRLYWYRQTLGQGPEFLTYFQNEAQLEKSRLLSDRFSAERPKGSFSTLEIQRTEQGDSAMYLCASSLVSVNTEAFFGQGTRLTVV.